A single sample gave rise to the 10 T cell receptor beta chains below, sequenced in a study of blood T cell repertoires in COVID-19. TCRdb's table, derived via immunoSEQ multiplex PCR, lists solely in-frame clones and lacks some. Of under 200,000 clones in the sample, roughly 84% were seen once. Sequencing was performed on PBMCs or T cells enriched from blood (not recorded which). These TCRs come from a woman younger than 45 who had been exposed to COVID-19.

This chain uses TRBV24-1 with TRBJ2-1; D possibly corresponds to TRBD1 (6 bases). In germline, CDR1 is KGHDR, CDR2 SFDVKD. The V gene lost 4 bases and the J gene lost 8 bases, with 11 bases spanning the gap. This CDR3 region has 13 residues. The CDR3 reads CATSEPTGYEQFF. The DNA for the CDR3 is TGTGCCACCAGTGAGCCGACAGGATATGAGCAGTTCTTC.

CDR3 coding DNA: TGTGCCAGCAGTGGGCCGGGACAGGGTCCCTACACTGAAGCTTTCTTT. Translated, it gives CASSGPGQGPYTEAFF. The chain carries TRBV27 and TRBJ1-1; 9 bases are shared with TRBD1. This CDR3 spans 16 amino acids. V shed 5 bases, J shed 3 bases, and the junction held 10 bases outside the gene matches. CDR1 is MNHEY, CDR2 SMNVEV, per germline (reference sequence).

V and J are TRBV5-1 and TRBJ2-5, with 13 nucleotides matching TRBD2. Germline CDR1 and CDR2: SGHRS and YFSETQ. This CDR3 comprises 14 residues. V trimming: 5 bases; J trimming: 3 bases; junction bases outside the gene matches: 1. The DNA of the CDR3 is TGCGCCAGCAGGGGGACTAGCGGGGAAGAGACCCAGTACTTC. Translated, it gives CASRGTSGEETQYF.

This chain joins TRBV18 and TRBJ2-5, with 15 bases fitting TRBD2. With 1 base clipped from V and 8 bases from J, the junction kept 11 bases outside the gene matches. The CDR3 runs to 18 residues. Germline CDR1 reads KGHSH; CDR2 reads LQKENI. Here the CDR3 DNA reads TGTGCCAGCTCACCACTTCCCGGGACTAGCGGGGGGCCTGTAACCCAGTACTTC. It encodes CASSPLPGTSGGPVTQYF.

The chain has TRBV10-2 and TRBJ1-5, with 9 bases identical to TRBD1. The CDR3 is 14 amino acids. With 6 bases clipped from V and 4 bases from J, the junction kept 4 bases outside the gene matches. CDR1 is WSHSY and CDR2 is SAAADI in the germline V gene. CDR3 protein: CASRMTGGNQPQHF. CDR3 in DNA: TGCGCCAGCAGAATGACAGGGGGTAATCAGCCCCAGCATTTT.

The chain joins TRBV24-1 to TRBJ2-1; weak D call: TRBD2 (5 bases). The CDR3 contains 13 residues. V was trimmed by 4 bases and J by 6 bases, leaving 9 bases between them. Germline lookup yields CDR1 KGHDR and CDR2 SFDVKD. CDR3 loop: CATSEGLLNEQFF. CDR3 bases: TGTGCCACCAGTGAAGGACTTCTCAATGAGCAGTTCTTC.

The V call is TRBV2, the J call TRBJ1-1, with D tentatively TRBD1 (5 bases). Germline values: CDR1 SNHLY, CDR2 FYNNEI. CDR3 length: 13 residues. Trimming left V 11 bases short and J 2 bases short, with 15 bases between. The CDR3 region is CAGYQGGNTEAFF. The CDR3 nucleotides read TGTGCCGGGTATCAGGGAGGAAACACTGAAGCTTTCTTT.

The chain recombines TRBV11-2 with TRBJ2-5, with 8 bases identical to TRBD2. V was pared by 5 bases and J by 7 bases, with 12 bases of the junction left unmatched. The CDR3 covers 15 residues. The germline V gene has CDR1 SGHAT and CDR2 FQNNGV. This CDR3 is CASSQLTSESGTQYF. The CDR3 DNA is TGTGCCAGCAGCCAGCTGACTAGCGAGTCGGGGACCCAGTACTTC. Full variable domain (rest looked up from reference TRBV11-2 and TRBJ2-5): EAGVAQSPRYKIIEKRQSVAFWCNPISGHATLYWYQQILGQGPKLLIQFQNNGVVDDSQLPKDRFSAERLKGVDSTLKIQPAKLEDSAVYLCASSQLTSESGTQYFGPGTRLLVL.

This rearrangement joins TRBV7-9 to TRBJ2-7, with TRBD1 identical over 7 bases. CDR1 is SEHNR and CDR2 is FQNEAQ in the germline V gene (reference sequence). The CDR3 spans 14 residues. V lost 5 bases, J lost 5 bases, and 9 bases stayed unmatched. The CDR3 DNA reads as TGTGCCAGCAGCCCATCCGGGACAGTAAACGAGCAGTACTTC. Translation: CASSPSGTVNEQYF.

This clone was picked up one time. J is TRBJ1-1 and V is TRBV6-5; 7 bases are shared with TRBD1. V dropped 5 bases and J dropped 1; count of bases not matched to a gene: 7. There are 15 residues in the CDR3. Germline CDR1 reads MNHEY; CDR2 reads SVGAGI. CDR3: CASSPGTDWNTEAFF. CDR3 nucleotide sequence: TGTGCCAGCAGTCCCGGGACAGACTGGAACACTGAAGCTTTCTTT.